The clone carrying this T cell receptor (beta chain) was seen repeatedly, ten times or more. The sample belongs to a study of T-cell reconstitution after alpha-beta-depleted transplantation in children. Preparing the TCRbeta library involved the use of unique molecular identifiers. Via MiXCR, TCRdb re-called the PCR reads, giving one row per CDR3 protein. The sample records about 600,000 distinct CDR3 sequences, 20% to 25% being singletons. This TCR came from a boy younger than two who had a stem cell transplant for acute myeloid leukemia, so the T cells may come from the graft donor. This material consisted of PBMCs, mostly from graft donor cells, taken 360 days after TCRalphabeta/CD19-depleted stem cell transplant.

The CDR3: CASSPKPVPPGELFF. The CDR3 coding sequence is TGTGCCAGCTCACCAAAGCCGGTCCCTCCCGGGGAGCTGTTTTTT. The rearrangement uses TRBV18 and TRBJ2-2; D not resolved. The germline V gene encodes CDR1 KGHSH and CDR2 LQKENI. Deletions cut 2 bases from V and 6 bases from J, with 13 bases between. The CDR3 has 15 amino acids.